The 12 T cell receptor beta chains given below trace back to one sample, sequenced in a study of tumor-infiltrating lymphocytes in primary liver carcinoma. Using a constant-region primer together with ProtoScript II reverse transcriptase, TCR beta cDNA was made from around 0.55 ug of total RNA. Libraries covering TCR beta were generated through three nested multiplex PCR rounds (using a slightly modified ARM-PCR). Researchers ran the first two PCR rounds for 9 to 10 cycles each with TRBV1-TRBV30 forward primers and a C-beta reverse primer. MiXCR was run by TCRdb on the multiplex PCR reads, yielding one entry per CDR3 protein. The sample lists 30,000 to 35,000 distinct CDR3 sequences, 76% occurring once. Co-extraction yielded RNA and DNA from about 20-30 mg of unsorted bulk tissue. Sample: liver tumor tissue from sampling region 5. Subset of the sample: tumor region T5, tumor centre. The receptors shown here come from a man aged 35-49 years with primary liver carcinoma and hepatitis B virus infection.

This chain joins TRBV10-3 and TRBJ2-7, with TRBD2 identical over 16 bases. Per the germline V gene, CDR1 is ENHRY and CDR2 is SYGVKD. The ends lost 7 bases at V and 12 bases at J; junction bases unmatched: 24. CDR3 length: 19 residues. This CDR3 is CAITKGSGLAGGFSYGRYF. CDR3 nucleotides: TGTGCCATCACCAAAGGATCGGGACTAGCGGGAGGGTTCTCCTACGGGCGGTACTTC.

This clonotype was observed many times. A much larger clone differs by one base, so this may be a read error. The chain uses TRBV6-2 or TRBV6-3 and TRBJ2-2; D is tentatively TRBD1 or TRBD2 (5 bases each). Germline V gene lookup returns CDR1 MNHEY and CDR2 SVGEGT. The V and J ends lost 11 bases and 7 bases respectively, with 20 bases between them. This CDR3 has 14 residues. CDR3 in DNA: TGTGCCGGCGTAACCGGGACCCCCGTCGGGGAGCTGTTTTTT. This gives the protein CAGVTGTPVGELFF.

In this sample, this clonotype turned up many times. The V call is TRBV6-1, the J call TRBJ2-1, with unresolved D. Trimming shortened V by 4 bases and J by 9 bases, and 13 bases separated the two germline ends. The CDR3 is 13 residues long. Germline values: CDR1 MNHNS, CDR2 SASEGT. CDR3 DNA sequence: TGTGCCAGCAGTGGGAAAGTCTTCGGTGAGCAGTTCTTC. Its protein is CASSGKVFGEQFF.

The chain carries TRBV11-2 and TRBJ2-3, with no clear D. The CDR3 has 16 residues. Germline V gives CDR1 SGHAT, CDR2 FQNNGV. Trimming took 9 bases from V and 7 from J, leaving 26 bases between them. For the CDR3, the DNA is TGTGCCAGTAGCCGACAACCCATCAACCCCGCAAATACGCAGTATTTT. This encodes CASSRQPINPANTQYF.

The rearrangement links TRBV6-5 to TRBJ1-1; a possible D gene is TRBD1 (5 bases). Germline values: CDR1 MNHEY, CDR2 SVGAGI. The V end lost 6 bases, the J end lost 5 bases, and 13 bases lay between the germline ends. This CDR3 region has 13 residues. The CDR3 region has the DNA TGTGCCAGCAGCAGACAGTTCAATACTGAAGCTTTCTTT. As protein: CASSRQFNTEAFF.

A note on this clonotype: Likely a read error: the CDR3 ends without its conserved phenylalanine or tryptophan. Because the CDR3's place on the DNA is in doubt, the DNA is left out and the CDR3 is given as listed by TCRdb. The chain is built from TRBV11-2 and TRBJ2-2; TRBD2, as called in the table, went unchecked against the DNA. The CDR3 is 15 residues long, counting both termini. The V gene's germline CDR1 is SGHAT and CDR2 FQNNGV. The CDR3 loop reads CASSFAGSNTGVPFL.

About this clonotype: The missing conserved phenylalanine or tryptophan at the end of this CDR3 makes a read error likely. The chain has TRBV5-6 and TRBJ2-1; D gene ambiguous. The CDR3 extends over 12 amino acids. Germline loops: CDR1 SGHDT, CDR2 YYEEEE. The CDR3 region is CGSSLGTNEQFL. CDR3 DNA: TGTGGCAGCAGCTTGGGTACCAATGAGCAGTTCCTC.

This clonotype is termed medium-sized. The chain uses TRBV10-3 and TRBJ2-4, with D maybe TRBD1 (6 bases). This CDR3 contains 17 residues. Germline V gene sequence: CDR1 ENHRY, CDR2 SYGVKD. V was pared by 0 bases and J by 3 bases, with 15 bases between. As DNA, the CDR3 is TGTGCCATCAGTGAGTCCTCCACAGGGATTGGCAAAAACATTCAGTACTTC. Protein: CAISESSTGIGKNIQYF.

The chain recombines TRBV6-1 with TRBJ2-1; D possibly uses TRBD1 or TRBD2 (8 bases each). V lost 10 bases and J 0 bases, leaving 16 bases between the germline ends. There are 15 residues in the CDR3. The germline V gene encodes CDR1 MNHNS and CDR2 SASEGT. Here the CDR3 DNA reads TGTGCCAACAGGGGGACTAGTGGCTCCTACAATGAGCAGTTCTTC. Translation gives CANRGTSGSYNEQFF.

Worth noting for this clonotype: The CDR3 end shows no conserved phenylalanine or tryptophan, and so a read error is likely. The chain recombines TRBV11-2 with TRBJ1-1; D gene unclear. Germline loops: CDR1 SGHAT, CDR2 FQNNGV. The CDR3 covers 14 residues. Trimming stripped 6 bases from V and 3 bases from J, with 14 bases between. Written as DNA, the CDR3 is TGTGCCAGCAGTTTAACGGCCGTCGACACTGAAGCTTTCTCT. It yields the protein CASSLTAVDTEAFS.

A word on this clonotype: A read error is likely, as this CDR3 ends without the conserved phenylalanine or tryptophan. The chain has TRBV6-1 and TRBJ2-3; D gene unclear. Germline V gene sequence: CDR1 MNHNS, CDR2 SASEGT. The CDR3 runs 13 residues. CDR3 sequence: CGSSEASVVPQYI. Here the CDR3 DNA reads TGTGGCAGCAGTGAAGCGTCGGTAGTTCCGCAGTATATT.

The chain recombines TRBV5-5 with TRBJ2-3, with 7 bases aligning to TRBD2. Germline CDR1 SGHKS, CDR2 YYEKEE (reference sequence). The CDR3 contains 20 residues. The V gene end was trimmed by 4 bases and the J gene end by 3 bases; junction bases not matched to a gene: 23. CDR3 coding DNA: TGTGCCAGCAGCATGGCTCCACCCGGGACTGGCGGGAGTGGTACAGATACGCAGTATTTT. Translating it yields CASSMAPPGTGGSGTDTQYF.